Presented here are 30 T cell receptor beta chains from one specimen sequenced in a study of blood T cell repertoires in COVID-19. Only in-frame clones appear in the TCRdb table, and some are missing; sequencing was by immunoSEQ multiplex PCR. There are about 150,000 clones in the sample; about 73% occur only once, and roughly 1.7% lies in the top ten. Sequencing input: peripheral blood. Every receptor here comes from a man older than 75 with acute or convalescent COVID-19.

This clone was counted only a few times. The limits of the CDR3 on the DNA are not certain, so only TCRdb's listed CDR3 is given. The genes are TRBV11-3 and TRBJ2-6; TRBD2 is taken as the D call from the table, unchecked against the DNA. Germline V gene sequence: CDR1 SGHNT, CDR2 YENEEA. The CDR3 has 14 amino acids, counting both end residues. CDR3: CASSFGSGANVLTF.

This chain connects TRBV4-2 to TRBJ1-4, with D maybe TRBD1 (5 bases). The V gene lost 5 bases and the J gene lost 6 bases, with 16 bases spanning the gap. The V gene's germline CDR1 is LGHNA and CDR2 YNFKEQ. The CDR3 spans 15 residues. DNA of the CDR3: TGTGCCAGCAGCAACCTCGGGACTTCCGATGAAAAACTGTTTTTT. Protein: CASSNLGTSDEKLFF.

V usage is TRBV7-2 and J usage is TRBJ2-5; D is unclear. Germline-derived CDR1 and CDR2 are SGHTA and FQGNSA. V was pared by 1 base and J by 3 bases, with 3 bases between. This CDR3 region has 12 residues. The CDR3 protein is CASSLGEETQYF. CDR3 bases: TGTGCCAGCAGCTTAGGCGAAGAGACCCAGTACTTC.

The rearrangement uses TRBV7-2 and TRBJ2-1; a possible D gene is TRBD1 (6 bases). This CDR3 is 15 amino acids long. The ends were cut back, 3 bases at V and 2 bases at J, with 11 bases in the middle. Germline assignment: CDR1 SGHTA and CDR2 FQGNSA. CDR3 residues: CASSLSGHTYNEQFF. The CDR3 nucleotides are TGTGCCAGCAGCTTGTCGGGACATACCTACAATGAGCAGTTCTTC.

V gene TRBV19 combines with J gene TRBJ1-4; maybe TRBD1 (5 bases). There are 15 residues in the CDR3. Germline lookup yields CDR1 LNHDA and CDR2 SQIVND (reference sequence). V was cut by 5 bases and J by 7 bases, with 17 bases left in between. The CDR3 is CASSPIRRGGEKLFF. For the CDR3, the DNA is TGTGCCAGTAGTCCCATCCGGCGGGGCGGTGAAAAACTGTTTTTT.

The chain is built from TRBV5-1 and TRBJ2-5; 12 bases match TRBD1. Trimming took 6 bases from V and 4 from J; bases not matched to a gene: 10. This CDR3 comprises 16 residues. Germline CDR1 SGHRS, CDR2 YFSETQ. The CDR3 DNA follows: TGCGCCAGCAACACGGGACAGGGGGCCCGAAGAGAGACCCAGTACTTC. Its protein product is CASNTGQGARRETQYF.

This chain connects TRBV7-3 to TRBJ2-7, with 11 positions matching TRBD2. Germline trimming cut 0 bases from V and 5 bases from J; bases unmatched to any gene: 6. The CDR3 has 16 amino acids. Per germline, CDR1 SGHTA and CDR2 FQGTGA. The CDR3 spells CASSLTFSGGANEQYF. In nucleotides, the CDR3 is TGTGCCAGCAGCTTAACGTTTAGCGGGGGGGCCAACGAGCAGTACTTC.

The chain couples TRBV13 to TRBJ2-7; TRBD2 matches at 8 bases. The CDR3 loop spans 15 amino acids. The V gene end was trimmed by 2 bases and the J gene end by 1 base; junction bases not matched to a gene: 4. CDR1 is PRHDT and CDR2 is FYEKMQ in the germline V gene (reference sequence). The CDR3 protein is CASSLSGGRSYEQYV. The CDR3 bases are TGTGCCAGCAGCTTAAGCGGGGGCCGTTCCTACGAGCAGTACGTC.

V and J are TRBV6-5 and TRBJ1-1; D gene ambiguous. V dropped 2 bases and J dropped 0 bases, with 10 bases sitting between them. Looked up from germline, CDR1 is MNHEY and CDR2 is SVGAGI. The CDR3 extends over 15 amino acids. The DNA for the CDR3 is TGTGCCAGCAGTTACCGACCCGGGGTGAACACTGAAGCTTTCTTT. Translating gives CASSYRPGVNTEAFF.

The rearrangement joins TRBV15 to TRBJ2-5; TRBD2 aligns across 10 bases. The V gene end was trimmed by 1 base and the J gene end by 2 bases; junction bases not matched to a gene: 4. The CDR3 length is 16 residues. Germline CDR1 and CDR2: LNHNV and YYDKDF (reference sequence). CDR3 region: CATSRGTSGNQETQYF. The CDR3 DNA reads TGTGCCACCAGCAGAGGCACTAGCGGGAATCAAGAGACCCAGTACTTC. The full variable domain, completed using reference TRBV15 and TRBJ2-5, is DAMVIQNPRYQVTQFGKPVTLSCSQTLNHNVMYWYQQKSSQAPKLLFHYYDKDFNNEADTPDNFQSRRPNTSFCFLDIRSPGLGDTAMYLCATSRGTSGNQETQYFGPGTRLLVL.

V gene TRBV11-2 combines with J gene TRBJ1-6; 7 bases align to TRBD1. This CDR3 region has 15 residues. Germline CDR1 SGHAT, CDR2 FQNNGV. The ends lost 5 bases at V and 7 bases at J; junction bases unmatched: 8. The CDR3 coding sequence is TGTGCCAGCAGCCCACAGACAGGGTCCAATTCACCCCTCCACTTT. It encodes CASSPQTGSNSPLHF.

V is TRBV23-1 and J is TRBJ2-7; D gene ambiguous. TRBV23-1 is known as an ORF, though its function is uncertain. This CDR3 contains 12 residues. V was trimmed by 4 bases and J by 6 bases, leaving 10 bases between them. The CDR3 DNA follows: TGCGCCAGCAGTCTGAACTTCTGCGAGCAGTACGTC. Protein: CASSLNFCEQYV.

The genes are TRBV9 and TRBJ2-3, with 8 bases that match TRBD2. The V segment lost 0 bases and the J segment 3 bases; nucleotides outside the gene matches: 6. The V gene's germline CDR1 is SGDLS and CDR2 YYNGEE. This CDR3 has 16 amino acids. The CDR3 is CASSVAQGGGTDTQYF. The CDR3 DNA sequence: TGTGCCAGCAGCGTAGCTCAGGGCGGGGGGACAGATACGCAGTATTTT. The full variable domain, rest sourced from reference TRBV9 and TRBJ2-3, is DSGVTQTPKHLITATGQRVTLRCSPRSGDLSVYWYQQSLDQGLQFLIQYYNGEERAKGNILERFSAQQFPDLHSELNLSSLELGDSALYFCASSVAQGGGTDTQYFGPGTRLTVL.

V gene TRBV4-1 combines with J gene TRBJ2-3, with TRBD1 matching 8 bases. Germline V gene data show CDR1 as MGHRA and CDR2 as YSYEKL. The trim removed 0 bases at V and 1 base at J, leaving 3 bases unmatched. The CDR3 covers 16 residues. The CDR3 is CASSQDQGAGTDTQYF. The DNA for the CDR3 is TGCGCCAGCAGCCAAGATCAGGGGGCAGGCACAGATACGCAGTATTTT.

The chain combines TRBV7-8 with TRBJ2-7; D perhaps matches TRBD1 (6 bases). This CDR3 has 14 amino acids. The germline CDR1 and CDR2 sequences are SGHVS and FQNEAQ. V lost 0 bases, J lost 3 bases, and 9 bases lay in between. The CDR3: CASSLAAGDYEQYF. As DNA, the CDR3 is TGTGCCAGCAGCTTAGCGGCAGGGGACTACGAGCAGTACTTC.

The rearrangement uses TRBV11-2 and TRBJ1-3; 9 bases align to TRBD1. The germline V gene encodes CDR1 SGHAT and CDR2 FQNNGV. The V gene end was trimmed by 3 bases and the J gene end by 4 bases; junction bases not matched to a gene: 4. The CDR3 totals 15 residues. DNA for the CDR3: TGTGCCAGCAGCTTCCGGACAGGGGTCGGAAACACCATATATTTT. Its translation is CASSFRTGVGNTIYF.

This rearrangement joins TRBV12-3 or TRBV12-4 to TRBJ2-2, with D perhaps matching TRBD1 (5 bases). V lost 5 bases and J lost 7, with 11 bases in between. The length of the CDR3 is 13 residues. CDR3 sequence reads: CASSRQLDGELFF. The CDR3 coding sequence is TGTGCCAGCAGTAGACAGTTGGACGGGGAGCTGTTTTTT.

V is TRBV12-3 or TRBV12-4 and J is TRBJ1-2; 8 bases are a match to TRBD1. The V and J ends lost 6 bases and 8 bases, in that order; junction bases with no gene match: 5. The CDR3 totals 12 residues. CDR3 sequence reads: CASRMGQEGYTF. The CDR3 nucleotides read TGTGCCAGCAGGATGGGACAGGAAGGCTACACCTTC.

The chain has TRBV28 and TRBJ2-7; D is perhaps TRBD2 (5 bases). Germline values: CDR1 MDHEN, CDR2 SYDVKM. This CDR3 is 13 amino acids long. V lost 3 bases to trimming and J lost 2 bases, with 8 bases between them. CDR3 in amino acids: CASSLAGTYEQYV. DNA of the CDR3: TGTGCCAGCAGTTTGGCCGGGACCTACGAGCAGTACGTC.

This chain uses TRBV6-5 with TRBJ2-3; 7 bases map to TRBD1. The germline V gene has CDR1 MNHEY and CDR2 SVGAGI. The V segment lost 8 bases and the J segment 0 bases; nucleotides outside the gene matches: 8. The CDR3 is 15 residues long. The DNA for the CDR3 is TGTGCCAGCGCTCGGACAGGTAGCAGCACAGATACGCAGTATTTT. It encodes CASARTGSSTDTQYF.

In its sample, this clone was seen once. V usage is TRBV6-1 and J usage is TRBJ1-4; D remains unclear. Germline assignment: CDR1 MNHNS and CDR2 SASEGT. The CDR3 spans 14 residues. With 3 bases removed from V and 10 bases from J, the gap between germline ends came to 15 bases. The CDR3 is CASSEVVRGGKLFF. For the CDR3, the DNA is TGTGCCAGCAGTGAGGTCGTCCGGGGAGGAAAACTGTTTTTT.

This clone was recorded many times. The chain carries TRBV5-6 and TRBJ1-2; 8 positions match TRBD1. CDR1 SGHDT and CDR2 YYEEEE come from the germline V gene. This CDR3 has 13 amino acids. Trimming removed 4 bases from V and 5 bases from J; junction bases left unmatched: 4. The CDR3 DNA follows: TGTGCCAGCAGCCGGGACAGGACATATGGCTACACCTTC. Protein: CASSRDRTYGYTF.

V usage is TRBV7-2 and J usage is TRBJ2-7; possibly TRBD2 for D (5 bases). The V end was cut by 5 bases, the J end by 0 bases, with 17 bases between. The CDR3 is 16 amino acids. Per the germline V gene, CDR1 is SGHTA and CDR2 is FQGNSA. The CDR3 here is CASSKRAATSSYEQYF. The CDR3, as DNA: TGTGCCAGCAGCAAAAGAGCGGCCACTAGCTCCTACGAGCAGTACTTC. The full variable domain, rest sourced from reference TRBV7-2 and TRBJ2-7, is GAGVSQSPSNKVTEKGKDVELRCDPISGHTALYWYRQSLGQGLEFLIYFQGNSAPDKSGLPSDRFSAERTGGSVSTLTIQRTQQEDSAVYLCASSKRAATSSYEQYFGPGTRLTVT.

This clone was observed a few times. V is TRBV7-2 and J is TRBJ1-5; D gene uncertain. The germline CDR1 and CDR2 sequences are SGHTA and FQGNSA. The CDR3 length is 13 residues. Trimming removed 6 bases at V and 7 bases at J, with 13 bases between. CDR3: CASSLGGSQPQHF. The DNA for the CDR3 is TGTGCCAGCAGTTTGGGAGGGTCACAGCCCCAGCATTTT.

This clone was detected a few times. V and J are TRBV11-2 and TRBJ1-6; D not resolved. The germline gives CDR1 SGHAT, CDR2 FQNNGV. The CDR3 is 15 residues long. The V end lost 1 base, the J end lost 9 bases, and 13 bases lay between the germline ends. The CDR3: CASSLVEGYGSPLHF. CDR3 bases: TGTGCCAGCAGCTTAGTGGAGGGCTATGGTTCACCCCTCCACTTT. The full variable domain, completed using reference TRBV11-2 and TRBJ1-6, is EAGVAQSPRYKIIEKRQSVAFWCNPISGHATLYWYQQILGQGPKLLIQFQNNGVVDDSQLPKDRFSAERLKGVDSTLKIQPAKLEDSAVYLCASSLVEGYGSPLHFGNGTRLTVT.

The CDR3 spells CSDPGEQFF. CDR3 nucleotide sequence: TGCAGTGACCCCGGGGAGCAGTTCTTC. The chain employs TRBV20-1 and TRBJ2-1; D is ambiguous. CDR3 size: 9 residues. CDR1 and CDR2 (germline): DFQATT, SNEGSKA (reference sequence). Trimming took off 7 bases at V and 10 bases at J, with 8 bases between the two ends.

The J gene is TRBJ2-6, the V gene TRBV27, with TRBD1 as a possible D gene (6 bases). Looked up from germline, CDR1 is MNHEY and CDR2 is SMNVEV (reference sequence). Trimming took 2 bases from V and 4 from J, leaving 15 bases between them. The CDR3 has 17 amino acids. In DNA, the CDR3 is TGTGCCAGCAGTTTACCCAGTGACAGGTCCGGGGCCAACGTCCTGACTTTC. This encodes CASSLPSDRSGANVLTF.

J is TRBJ2-7 and V is TRBV6-1, with 10 bases matching TRBD1. The CDR3 totals 15 residues. The junction had 2 bases not matched to a gene; V was cut back by 3 bases and J by 0 bases. Germline V gene lookup returns CDR1 MNHNS and CDR2 SASEGT. CDR3 nucleotide sequence: TGTGCCAGCAGTGACGGACAGGGGGTCTCCTACGAGCAGTACGTC. This gives the protein CASSDGQGVSYEQYV.

This clone has a single count. The chain employs TRBV28 and TRBJ1-2; D ambiguous. The CDR3 sequence is 12 residues long. The germline V gene encodes CDR1 MDHEN and CDR2 SYDVKM. Trimming removed 4 bases at V and 8 bases at J, with 11 bases between. For the CDR3, the DNA is TGTGCCAGCAGTTCTGGCGAGAGGGGCTACACCTTC. Its translation: CASSSGERGYTF.

The chain combines TRBV6-5 with TRBJ1-3, with D possibly matching TRBD1 (5 bases). Germline loops: CDR1 MNHEY, CDR2 SVGAGI. V lost 6 bases and J 3 bases, leaving 12 bases between the germline ends. CDR3 length: 14 residues. CDR3 nucleotide sequence: TGTGCCAGCAGCAGAAGGGGTGTTGGAAACACCATATATTTT. It encodes CASSRRGVGNTIYF.